The clone carrying this T cell receptor beta chain was counted a few times. No antigen is known for it. The donors belonged to the 120-subject validation cohort, separate from the approximately 670-subject first cohort. These data are taken from a study of cytomegalovirus exposure and HLA in healthy donors. General study points: Per published reports, the classifier diagnosed cytomegalovirus status with high specificity and sensitivity.

Only in-frame clones appear in the TCRdb table, and some are missing; sequencing was by immunoSEQ multiplex PCR. This sample carries about 110,000 clones, 88% of them seen once, and the ten largest clones take roughly 2.1%. The ends were cut back, 5 bases at V and 1 base at J, with 15 bases in the middle. Germline V lookup: CDR1 MNHEY, CDR2 SVGAGI. This CDR3 spans 15 amino acids. This clonotype was obtained from a woman younger than 35 in good health and CMV-seronegative. The genes are TRBV6-5 and TRBJ2-7; maybe TRBD2 (7 bases). The sample consisted of PBMCs. CDR3 DNA sequence: TGTGCCAGCAGTCCAGGGGTCGGGGGGTCCTACGAGCAGTACTTC. Encoded protein: CASSPGVGGSYEQYF.